What follows are 18 T cell receptor beta chains derived from one specimen sequenced in a study of cytomegalovirus exposure and HLA in healthy donors. The PCR had 60 Vbeta and 13 Jbeta primers. The repertoire was sequenced with immunoSEQ multiplex PCR; TCRdb's copy has only in-frame clones and lacks some. This sample has fewer than 350,000 clones, with 70% to 90% found just once. Sequenced input: PBMCs. The receptor set was obtained from a woman aged 18-29 years in good health and CMV-seronegative.

The rearrangement uses TRBV27 and TRBJ2-5, with 7 bases lining up with TRBD1. The better agreement between TRBJ2-7 and the DNA end casts doubt on the J call. This CDR3 is built from 15 residues. Germline V CDR1 and CDR2: MNHEY, SMNVEV (reference sequence). Here the CDR3 DNA reads TGTGCCAGCAGTTTATCCGAGGGGGCTTCTCACGAGCAGTACTTC. Protein sequence: CASSLSEGASHEQYF.

This clone has only a few counts. This rearrangement joins TRBV7-9 to TRBJ1-2; 8 bases align to TRBD1. The V segment lost 2 bases and the J segment 4 bases; nucleotides outside the gene matches: 6. CDR1 and CDR2 (germline): SEHNR, FQNEAQ (reference sequence). This CDR3 contains 15 residues. The CDR3 here is CASSLLDRVGYGYTF. CDR3 bases: TGTGCCAGCAGCTTACTGGACAGGGTAGGCTATGGCTACACCTTC.

Here the CDR3 DNA reads TGTGCCAGCAGCTTAACGGTTTTGAACACCATATATTTT. This translates into CASSLTVLNTIYF. This rearrangement joins TRBV5-8 to TRBJ1-3, with D uncertain. This CDR3 is 13 amino acids long. Germline assignment: CDR1 SGHTS and CDR2 YDEGEE. V lost 2 bases and J 7 bases, leaving 10 bases between the germline ends.

J is TRBJ2-2 and V is TRBV2, with D possibly matching TRBD2 (7 bases). This CDR3 region has 16 residues. Per germline, CDR1 SNHLY and CDR2 FYNNEI. Trimming shortened V by 1 base and J by 3 bases, and 12 bases separated the two germline ends. The CDR3 here is CASSEEGGLDTGELFF. DNA of the CDR3: TGTGCCAGCAGTGAAGAGGGGGGGCTAGACACCGGGGAGCTGTTTTTT.

A few counts support this clone. The rearrangement links TRBV7-8 to TRBJ2-7, with 9 positions matching TRBD2. Per germline, CDR1 SGHVS and CDR2 FQNEAQ. CDR3 length: 15 amino acids. With 5 bases clipped from V and 5 bases from J, the junction kept 10 bases outside the gene matches. The CDR3 DNA reads as TGTGCCAGCAGCCAAGAGTCGCGGGGGGGCCACGAGCAGTACTTC. As protein: CASSQESRGGHEQYF.

The rearrangement uses TRBV6-5 and TRBJ1-4; 9 nucleotides agree with TRBD1. CDR1 is MNHEY and CDR2 is SVGAGI in the germline V gene. The CDR3 spans 16 residues. With 4 bases clipped from V and 0 bases from J, the junction kept 3 bases outside the gene matches. In DNA form, the CDR3 reads TGTGCCAGCAGTTGGACAGGGGTCCCAACTAATGAAAAACTGTTTTTT. This gives the protein CASSWTGVPTNEKLFF.

This chain uses TRBV5-1 with TRBJ1-1, with a tentative D call TRBD1 (5 bases). V shed 2 bases and J shed 1 base, with 6 bases lying between them. The CDR3 contains 13 residues. Germline lookup yields CDR1 SGHRS and CDR2 YFSETQ. In DNA form, the CDR3 reads TGCGCCAGCAGCTTTACAGGGAACACTGAAGCTTTCTTT. As protein: CASSFTGNTEAFF.

The chain is built from TRBV6-1 and TRBJ2-7; 7 nucleotides align to TRBD1. This CDR3 has 12 amino acids. Germline CDR1 MNHNS, CDR2 SASEGT. V lost 3 bases to trimming and J lost 7 bases; unmatched junction nucleotides: 3. The CDR3 region is CASSDTGVEQYF. DNA for the CDR3: TGTGCCAGCAGTGACACAGGGGTTGAGCAGTACTTC.

This chain links TRBV5-6 with TRBJ2-7, with 8 bases lining up with TRBD1. The junction had 8 bases not matched to a gene; V was cut back by 4 bases and J by 2 bases. This CDR3 has 15 residues. Germline V gives CDR1 SGHDT, CDR2 YYEEEE. The CDR3 DNA follows: TGTGCCAGCAGCCCAGGGGGCGGTTGGACCTACGAGCAGTACTTC. Protein product: CASSPGGGWTYEQYF.

The J gene is TRBJ1-4, the V gene TRBV6-1; TRBD1 aligns across 10 bases. Trimming cost V 4 bases and J 3 bases; bases outside gene matches: 5. This CDR3 contains 16 residues. Germline V gives CDR1 MNHNS, CDR2 SASEGT. Here the CDR3 DNA reads TGTGCCAGCAGTGCCCAAGGACAGGGGGCTAATGAAAAACTGTTTTTT. Protein: CASSAQGQGANEKLFF.

This chain joins TRBV19 and TRBJ2-5; 9 positions match TRBD2. The last part of the DNA fits TRBJ2-7 better; the J call may be wrong. This CDR3 spans 15 amino acids. The V gene's germline CDR1 is LNHDA and CDR2 SQIVND (reference sequence). The CDR3 is CASSMERGVPYEQYF. Written as DNA, the CDR3 is TGTGCCAGTAGTATGGAGCGGGGGGTTCCCTACGAGCAGTACTTC.

The gene calls are TRBV2 and TRBJ2-5, with 13 positions matching TRBD2. Germline CDR1 and CDR2: SNHLY and FYNNEI. The CDR3 sequence is 18 residues long. J gave up 2 bases and V 10 bases, and 16 bases lay outside the gene matches. CDR3: CAILDVRLAGGLQETQYF. The CDR3 region has the DNA TGTGCCATCCTAGACGTAAGACTAGCGGGGGGCCTACAAGAGACCCAGTACTTC.

In DNA, the CDR3 is TGTGCCAGCAGCCGACAGATCTCTGGGGCCAACGTCCTGACTTTC. This encodes CASSRQISGANVLTF. The chain couples TRBV7-2 to TRBJ2-6; a weak D match, TRBD1 (5 bases). V lost 5 bases, J lost 0 bases, and 8 bases lay in between. This CDR3 contains 15 residues. The germline V gene encodes CDR1 SGHTA and CDR2 FQGNSA.

The J gene is TRBJ2-7, the V gene TRBV9; tentative D call: TRBD1 (6 bases). Germline V gene data show CDR1 as SGDLS and CDR2 as YYNGEE. Trimming pared 4 bases from V and 3 bases from J, leaving 17 bases between. This CDR3 is built from 15 residues. Here the CDR3 reads CASSIRQDPYYEQYF. The CDR3 DNA follows: TGTGCCAGCAGCATCAGACAGGATCCCTACTACGAGCAGTACTTC.

The J gene is TRBJ2-1, the V gene TRBV2, with 7 bases that match TRBD2. The CDR3 consists of 12 residues. V dropped 4 bases and J dropped 9; count of bases not matched to a gene: 3. The germline V gene encodes CDR1 SNHLY and CDR2 FYNNEI. CDR3 bases: TGTGCCAGCAGTGGTGGCGGGGGTGAGCAGTTCTTC. Translating it yields CASSGGGGEQFF.

The rearrangement joins TRBV10-1 to TRBJ2-7, with 10 bases aligning to TRBD1. The length of the CDR3 is 13 residues. V lost 2 bases and J lost 6; bases outside the gene matches: 1. CDR1 is WNHNN and CDR2 is SYGVQD in the germline V gene (reference sequence). The CDR3 protein is CASSERQGAEQYF. The CDR3 DNA sequence: TGCGCCAGCAGTGAGAGACAGGGGGCCGAGCAGTACTTC.

This clone was counted once. The J gene is TRBJ2-1, the V gene TRBV10-1, with 9 bases fitting TRBD2. The CDR3 runs 17 residues. The germline gives CDR1 WNHNN, CDR2 SYGVQD (reference sequence). V lost 2 bases and J lost 13; bases outside the gene matches: 18. DNA for the CDR3: TGCGCCAGCAGTGAGGCCGGGGCGGGGGGGGCCTTTTTAACCCAGTTCTTC. Its translation is CASSEAGAGGAFLTQFF.

This sequence joins TRBV2 and TRBJ1-2; 7 bases are a match to TRBD1. Germline CDR1 SNHLY, CDR2 FYNNEI. V trimming: 6 bases; J trimming: 8 bases; junction bases outside the gene matches: 9. The CDR3 runs 13 residues. CDR3 protein: CASSDREMGGYTF. The CDR3 DNA reads TGTGCCAGCAGCGACAGGGAAATGGGGGGCTACACCTTC.